The clone carrying this TCR beta chain was picked up a small number of times. This entry is derived from a study of shared T cell receptors in the human thymus. The method was immunoSEQ multiplex PCR; TCRdb's version includes in-frame clones alone and lacks a portion of them. Here the sample spans roughly 560,000 clones, 70% to 80% being singletons. The germline V gene encodes CDR1 ENHRY and CDR2 SYGVKD. The CDR3 loop spans 17 amino acids. With 6 bases clipped from V and 5 bases from J, the junction kept 8 bases outside the gene matches. The same data also contributed to another study, on human thymus T cells. That work contributes: The donors were infants in Finland with congenital heart defects, otherwise immunologically healthy. Usage of V and J genes appeared biased in thymic and blood repertoires. Related research found strongly overlapping thymic repertoires in unrelated individuals.

The J gene is TRBJ2-2, the V gene TRBV10-3; 14 bases align to TRBD2. Sequenced sample: thymocytes. The sequence was obtained from a boy in the first two years of life with a congenital heart defect. The CDR3 DNA follows: TGTGCCATCAGAGACCCCGGACTAGCGGGGGGAACCGGGGAGCTGTTTTTT. Its protein product is CAIRDPGLAGGTGELFF.